These T cell receptor beta chains were read from a single sample in a study of T-cell reconstitution after alpha-beta-depleted transplantation in children. TCRdb reprocessed the PCR reads with MiXCR, giving one entry per CDR3 protein. Among about 250,000 distinct CDR3 sequences listed, more than 20% were seen once. The input for sequencing was PBMCs, mostly from graft donor cells, taken 360 days after TCRalphabeta/CD19-depleted stem cell transplant. The receptors shown here come from a female patient between 2 and 15 years old who had a stem cell transplant for congenital amegakaryocytic thrombocytopenia, so the T cells may come from the graft donor. The CDR3 runs from the conserved cysteine through the conserved F or W. Fields, in order: J gene, D gene, clone size, V gene, CDR3 DNA, CDR3 protein. The D gene is left open where the match is weak. Clone size, where shown, is once, few, many, or a class for clones that have expanded.

>TRBJ2-7|-|few|TRBV29-1
TGCAGCGTCGCTACGGTCTCCTACGAGCAGTACTTC
CSVATVSYEQYF
>TRBJ2-7|-|-|TRBV9
TGTGCCAGCAGCGAGCGACCTGCCTACGAGCAGTACTTC
CASSERPAYEQYF
>TRBJ2-5|-|few|TRBV7-9
TGTGCCAGCAGCTTAGTTGGATTCTGGGAGACCCAGTACTTC
CASSLVGFWETQYF
>TRBJ1-1|TRBD1|few|TRBV20-1
TGCAGTGCCTCTCAGGGGGCCAACACTGAAGCTTTCTTT
CSASQGANTEAFF
>TRBJ1-6|-|few|TRBV9
TGTGCCAGCAGCACGGACTTCGATACACCCCTCCACTTT
CASSTDFDTPLHF
>TRBJ1-4|TRBD1|-|TRBV12-3/TRBV12-4
TGTGCCAGCAGACTGGGACAGGGAAGTGAAAAACTGTTTTTT
CASRLGQGSEKLFF
>TRBJ1-5|-|few|TRBV15
TGTGCCACCAGCAGAGGGGAGGGAATGGGCGGTCAGCCCCAGCATTTT
CATSRGEGMGGQPQHF
>TRBJ2-5|-|-|TRBV27
TGTGCCAGCAGGAAAGGGGCCGAGACCCAGTACTTC
CASRKGAETQYF
>TRBJ2-5|-|-|TRBV10-3
TGTGCCAGGCGGACGCAAGAGACCCAGTACTTC
CARRTQETQYF
>TRBJ1-5|-|-|TRBV27
TGTGCCAGCAGTTTGCAGGGACCCTATCAGCCCCAGCATTTT
CASSLQGPYQPQHF
>TRBJ1-4|-|-|TRBV28
TGTGCCAGCAGTTTATTCGTCGCGGGGGAAAAACTGTTTTTT
CASSLFVAGEKLFF
>TRBJ2-2|TRBD2|many|TRBV11-2
TGTGCCAGCAGCTTACTTATTAGCGGGGTCACCGGGGAGCTGTTTTTT
CASSLLISGVTGELFF
>TRBJ1-1|TRBD1|-|TRBV20-1
TGCAGTGCCGGTGACAGGGGGATCTTCACTGAAGCTTTCTTT
CSAGDRGIFTEAFF
>TRBJ2-3|-|-|TRBV12-3/TRBV12-4
TGTGCCAGCAGTTCGACTCCACAGGCAGATACGCAGTATTTT
CASSSTPQADTQYF
>TRBJ2-7|-|-|TRBV18
TGTGCCAGCTCACCACAGGGCGGCTACGAGCAGTACTTC
CASSPQGGYEQYF
>TRBJ2-1|-|few|TRBV4-1
TGCGCCAGCAGCCAAGGAGGGAAGAGCTCCTACAATGAGCAGTTCTTC
CASSQGGKSSYNEQFF
>TRBJ2-1|TRBD2|few|TRBV6-2/TRBV6-3
TGTGCCAGCAGTTACTCTCCTAGACTAGCGGGAGGTTACAATGAGCAGTTCTTC
CASSYSPRLAGGYNEQFF
>TRBJ2-7|TRBD1|many|TRBV19
TGTGCCAGTTCCGGGACAGCGCGTCGGGAGCAGTACTTC
CASSGTARREQYF
>TRBJ1-2|TRBD1|few|TRBV10-3
TGTGCCATCAGTGGGGACAGAGCTAACTATGGCTACACCTTC
CAISGDRANYGYTF
>TRBJ2-7|-|few|TRBV28
TGTGCCAGCGCTGACAGAGGGAGCTACGAGCAGTACTTC
CASADRGSYEQYF
>TRBJ1-4|-|few|TRBV12-3/TRBV12-4
TGTGCCAGCAGTTTCGAGGATATAGTGTTCCCTACAACTAATGAAAAACTGTTTTTT
CASSFEDIVFPTTNEKLFF
>TRBJ1-5|TRBD1|-|TRBV4-1
TGCGCCAGCAGCCAAGTTTACCCGGGACAGGCCATACTTCAGCCCCAGCATTTT
CASSQVYPGQAILQPQHF
>TRBJ2-6|-|-|TRBV27
TGTGCCAGCAGTTTGATTCAGGGAAGCAACGTCCTGACTTTC
CASSLIQGSNVLTF
>TRBJ2-7|TRBD2|-|TRBV28
TGTGCCAGCAGTCCCGGGGGGGGTATATACGAGCAGTACTTC
CASSPGGGIYEQYF
>TRBJ2-7|TRBD2|few|TRBV11-1
TGTGCCAGCAGCTTACCCCATTCTAGCGGGAGGGCCGCCCACGAGCAGTACTTC
CASSLPHSSGRAAHEQYF
>TRBJ2-5|TRBD2|few|TRBV4-2
TGTGCCAGCAGCCAAGATTGGAGCGGGAGGTCAGAGACCCAGTACTTC
CASSQDWSGRSETQYF
>TRBJ2-1|TRBD2|few|TRBV5-1
TGCGCCAGCAGTTCGGGACTAGCGGGGGGCCGGGGTGAGCAGTTCTTC
CASSSGLAGGRGEQFF
>TRBJ1-2|-|-|TRBV5-1
TGCGCCAGCAGCCGACGGGGGGGAGATGGCTACACCTTC
CASSRRGGDGYTF
>TRBJ2-7|-|-|TRBV7-9
TGTGCCAGCGGGTTTACCTACGAGCAGTACTTC
CASGFTYEQYF
>TRBJ2-3|-|few|TRBV10-3
TGTGCCATCAGTGCCTCAGATACGCAGTATTTT
CAISASDTQYF
>TRBJ2-7|TRBD1|-|TRBV20-1
TGCAGTACTATCCGACAGGGGGGAACATACGAGCAGTACTTC
CSTIRQGGTYEQYF
>TRBJ2-3|-|few|TRBV24-1
TGTGCCACCAGTGATTTAAAGGCGTTAGGAGATACGCAGTATTTT
CATSDLKALGDTQYF
>TRBJ1-4|TRBD1|-|TRBV20-1
TGCAGTGCTTTGTCGAGACAGGGCGATGAAAAACTGTTTTTT
CSALSRQGDEKLFF
>TRBJ1-1|-|-|TRBV7-9
TGTGCCAGCAGCTTTGGGGGGTCGGCTTTCTTT
CASSFGGSAFF
>TRBJ2-7|TRBD1|few|TRBV7-9
TGTGCCAGCAGCCTCTATCAGGGGGACTACGAGCAGTACTTC
CASSLYQGDYEQYF
>TRBJ2-1|TRBD1|-|TRBV27
TGTGCCAGCAGTTCATGGACAGGGAGGTACAATGAGCAGTTCTTC
CASSSWTGRYNEQFF
>TRBJ1-1|-|few|TRBV5-1
TGCGCCAGCACCTCCGGGGGGGGAACTGAAGCTTTCTTT
CASTSGGGTEAFF
>TRBJ2-1|TRBD2|few|TRBV27
TGTGCCAGCAGTTTCGGGGCGGGAGGGCCGAGGTTCTTC
CASSFGAGGPRFF
>TRBJ1-5|-|-|TRBV28
TGTGCCAGCAGTCCCCTGGGGGGACGCAATCAGCCCCAGCATTTT
CASSPLGGRNQPQHF
>TRBJ2-7|-|many|TRBV20-1
TGCAGTGCTAGAGATCCATCCCAACAGAGCACCTACGAGCAGTACTTC
CSARDPSQQSTYEQYF
>TRBJ2-7|TRBD2|medium-sized|TRBV4-1
TGCGCCAGCAGCCAAGTAGCGGGAGGGAACTACGAGCAGTACTTC
CASSQVAGGNYEQYF
>TRBJ2-7|-|-|TRBV14
TGTGCCAGCAGCCCTAGCCCGAAACCTCAGGGCCACGAGCAGTACTTC
CASSPSPKPQGHEQYF
>TRBJ2-3|TRBD2|-|TRBV3-1
TGTGCCAGCAGCCCGAGCGGGAGGCCCGAACAAGATACGCAGTATTTT
CASSPSGRPEQDTQYF
>TRBJ2-5|TRBD1|few|TRBV10-3
TGTGCCATCAGTAACCGGGACAGGGAAGGCGAGACCCAGTACTTC
CAISNRDREGETQYF
>TRBJ2-3|-|-|TRBV15
TGTGCCACCAGCAGAGTTTCAGATACGCAGTATTTT
CATSRVSDTQYF
>TRBJ2-7|-|-|TRBV7-9
TGTGCCAGCAGCTGGGGGGCAGTTTCCTACGAGCAGTACTTC
CASSWGAVSYEQYF
>TRBJ2-3|TRBD2|few|TRBV29-1
TGCAGCGTTGAAGGGGGGGGAAGCACAGATACGCAGTATTTT
CSVEGGGSTDTQYF
>TRBJ1-4|TRBD1|many|TRBV29-1
TGCAGCGTGTTTCGGACAGGTTCCGAAAAACTGTTTTTT
CSVFRTGSEKLFF
>TRBJ2-6|-|-|TRBV4-1
TGCGCCAGCAGCCAAGTCGTGGGGCTTTTCTCTGGGGCCAACGTCCTGACTTTC
CASSQVVGLFSGANVLTF
>TRBJ2-1|-|-|TRBV7-3
TGTGCCAGCAGCAAAAGTTTCTACAAGACCTACAATGAGCAGTTCTTC
CASSKSFYKTYNEQFF
>TRBJ2-1|TRBD2|many|TRBV5-1
TGCGCCAGCAGCCCGCTGGGACTAGCGGACTCCTACAATGAGCAGTTCTTC
CASSPLGLADSYNEQFF
>TRBJ1-1|-|many|TRBV12-3/TRBV12-4
TGTGCCAGCAGTTTATGGTCAGGAGCTGAAGCTTTCTTT
CASSLWSGAEAFF
>TRBJ2-7|-|-|TRBV18
TGTGCCAGCTCACCCCGGGACTCCGAGCAGTACTTC
CASSPRDSEQYF